What follows are 16 T cell receptor beta chains derived from one specimen sequenced in a study of T-cell reconstitution after alpha-beta-depleted transplantation in children. Unique molecular identifiers tagged the TCRbeta library. From the PCR reads, TCRdb called clonotypes with MiXCR, one entry per CDR3 protein. This sample yields fewer than 550,000 distinct CDR3 sequences, of which roughly 11% are seen a single time; approximately 5% belongs to the top ten. Here the sequenced sample was PBMCs from the stem cell graft donor, taken from the stem cell graft. These receptor sequences come from a human donor who donated a stem cell graft to a child with acute myeloid leukemia.

At least ten counts were recorded for this clonotype. This rearrangement joins TRBV6-2 or TRBV6-3 to TRBJ1-5; perhaps TRBD1 as D (6 bases). V shed 6 bases and J shed 6 bases, with 15 bases lying between them. CDR1 and CDR2 (germline): MNHEY, SVGEGT. The CDR3 is 14 residues long. Written as DNA, the CDR3 is TGTGCCAGCAGGATAACAGGGTCCGGTCAGCCCCAGCATTTT. Its protein product is CASRITGSGQPQHF.

The table lists this clonotype with a few counts. The chain recombines TRBV24-1 with TRBJ2-3, with D unclear. The CDR3 has 14 amino acids. The ends were cut back, 6 bases at V and 2 bases at J, with 11 bases in the middle. Per the germline V gene, CDR1 is KGHDR and CDR2 is SFDVKD. CDR3 coding DNA: TGTGCCACCAGTTCCGGGTCCCCCACAGATACGCAGTATTTT. This encodes CATSSGSPTDTQYF.

This chain connects TRBV5-1 to TRBJ2-1, with TRBD2 identical over 9 bases. Looked up from germline, CDR1 is SGHRS and CDR2 is YFSETQ. The CDR3 totals 17 residues. V shed 0 bases, J shed 7 bases, and the junction held 11 bases outside the gene matches. Written as DNA, the CDR3 is TGCGCCAGCAGCTTGGGAGTAGCGGGGGTCATTGGGAATGAGCAGTTCTTC. Encoded protein: CASSLGVAGVIGNEQFF.

There are a few counts of this clonotype. The rearrangement uses TRBV3-1 and TRBJ2-1, with no clear D. The V end was cut by 1 base, the J end by 2 bases, with 9 bases between. CDR1 and CDR2 from the germline V gene are LGHDT and YNNKEL (reference sequence). The CDR3 runs to 15 residues. CDR3 DNA: TGTGCCAGCAGCCAAGGTGTCAGCCCCTACAATGAGCAGTTCTTC. It codes for CASSQGVSPYNEQFF.

This clonotype has a handful of counts. The chain recombines TRBV20-1 with TRBJ2-3; 16 bases agree with TRBD2. The CDR3 length is 18 residues. Looked up from germline, CDR1 is DFQATT and CDR2 is SNEGSKA (reference sequence). The V segment lost 5 bases and the J segment 2 bases; nucleotides outside the gene matches: 10. The CDR3 loop reads CSAGEGLAGGIYTDTQYF. CDR3 bases: TGCAGTGCTGGGGAGGGACTAGCGGGGGGGATCTACACAGATACGCAGTATTTT.

The chain has TRBV29-1 and TRBJ2-1; 8 bases fit TRBD1. The CDR3 consists of 13 residues. Trimming cost V 6 bases and J 7 bases; bases outside gene matches: 8. Germline loops: CDR1 SQVTM, CDR2 ANQGSEA. The chain's CDR3 is CSVRTGNRNEQFF. The CDR3 region has the DNA TGCAGCGTAAGGACAGGGAATAGGAATGAGCAGTTCTTC.

A note on this clonotype: The CDR3 ends on some other residue instead of the conserved phenylalanine or tryptophan, so this is likely a read error. The CDR3 is CASSVGLQGNEQFL. CDR3 DNA sequence: TGTGCCAGCAGCGTGGGACTACAAGGGAATGAGCAGTTCCTC. The chain carries TRBV9 and TRBJ2-1; 7 positions agree with TRBD2. V lost 2 bases, J lost 7 bases, and 6 bases stayed unmatched. The CDR3 runs to 14 residues. The germline V gene has CDR1 SGDLS and CDR2 YYNGEE.

This clonotype was counted ten times or more. The rearrangement uses TRBV11-2 and TRBJ2-1; D not certain. Looked up from germline, CDR1 is SGHAT and CDR2 is FQNNGV. Trimming removed 6 bases at V and 7 bases at J, with 10 bases between. The CDR3 is 12 amino acids. In DNA, the CDR3 is TGTGCCAGCAGTCAGATCGGGAATGAGCAGTTCTTC. Protein product: CASSQIGNEQFF.

This clonotype was found many times. The chain has TRBV4-1 and TRBJ1-2, with 9 positions matching TRBD1. J was trimmed by 5 bases and V by 3 bases; bases with no gene match: 10. The CDR3 has 16 amino acids. Germline CDR1 reads MGHRA; CDR2 reads YSYEKL. In DNA form, the CDR3 reads TGCGCCAGCAGCCAGCCCGGACAGGGGCGGAGGTATGGCTACACCTTC. Translation: CASSQPGQGRRYGYTF.

The chain carries TRBV2 and TRBJ1-5, with 9 bases fitting TRBD1. This CDR3 contains 14 residues. After removal of 7 bases from V and 5 bases from J, the junction contained 6 bases not matched to a gene. Looked up from germline, CDR1 is SNHLY and CDR2 is FYNNEI. In nucleotides, the CDR3 is TGTGCCAGCAACAGGGACAGGGAATATCAGCCCCAGCATTTT. Protein product: CASNRDREYQPQHF.

There are a few counts of this clonotype. The chain uses TRBV20-1 and TRBJ2-7; 9 bases line up with TRBD1. Germline CDR1 DFQATT, CDR2 SNEGSKA (reference sequence). CDR3 length: 14 amino acids. V was pared by 2 bases and J by 7 bases, with 9 bases of the junction left unmatched. The CDR3 DNA reads TGCAGTGCTAGATCGGGACAGGGAGGTCGGGAGCAGTACTTC. Protein product: CSARSGQGGREQYF.

A note on this clonotype: A much larger clonotype is one base distant, so this may be a read error. V gene TRBV29-1 combines with J gene TRBJ2-7; a weak D match, TRBD1 (5 bases). The CDR3 is made up of 12 amino acids. Germline values: CDR1 SQVTM, CDR2 ANQGSEA. The CDR3 region is CSVSAGPYDQYF. The CDR3 DNA is TGCAGCGTCTCTGCAGGGCCCTACGACCAGTACTTC.

This clonotype was counted only a few times. The rearrangement links TRBV6-1 to TRBJ2-7; 8 bases align to TRBD1. The CDR3 totals 14 residues. In germline, CDR1 is MNHNS, CDR2 SASEGT. Trimming cost V 4 bases and J 5 bases; bases outside gene matches: 7. CDR3 amino acids: CASSADRVFHEQYF. The CDR3 DNA sequence: TGTGCCAGCAGTGCGGACAGGGTCTTCCACGAGCAGTACTTC.

The rearrangement uses TRBV29-1 and TRBJ2-3, with 7 bases that match TRBD2. Germline CDR1 is SQVTM and CDR2 is ANQGSEA. The CDR3 has 12 residues. Trimming took 5 bases from V and 3 from J; bases not matched to a gene: 2. CDR3 coding DNA: TGCAGCGTTATGGGGGGGACAGATACGCAGTATTTT. It codes for CSVMGGTDTQYF.

This clonotype was seen only a few times. V usage is TRBV20-1 and J usage is TRBJ2-5; 15 bases are shared with TRBD2. The CDR3 spans 18 residues. Germline V gene lookup returns CDR1 DFQATT and CDR2 SNEGSKA (reference sequence). Germline trimming cut 1 base from V and 1 base from J; bases unmatched to any gene: 7. The CDR3 DNA is TGCAGTGCTAGAGGGACCGGGACTAGCGGGGGGACCCAAGAGACCCAGTACTTC. Its translation is CSARGTGTSGGTQETQYF.

This clonotype was seen more than once but under ten times. The chain carries TRBV29-1 and TRBJ1-1; D possibly corresponds to TRBD1 (5 bases). The germline V gene encodes CDR1 SQVTM and CDR2 ANQGSEA. V gave up 6 bases and J gave up 6 bases, with 11 bases separating them. The CDR3 extends over 11 amino acids. DNA of the CDR3: TGCAGCGTAGTGACAGTCCCTGAAGCTTTCTTT. It translates to CSVVTVPEAFF. Full variable domain (missing parts from reference TRBV29-1 and TRBJ1-1): SAVISQKPSRDICQRGTSLTIQCQVDSQVTMMFWYRQQPGQSLTLIATANQGSEATYESGFVIDKFPISRPNLTFSTLTVSNMSPEDSSIYLCSVVTVPEAFFGQGTRLTVV.